Listed below are T cell receptor beta chains from one sample, sequenced in a study of cytomegalovirus exposure and HLA in healthy donors. Method: immunoSEQ multiplex PCR; TCRdb's copy keeps in-frame clones and lacks some. The data show 200,000 or so clones, with roughly 80% seen just once and around 2.2% held by the top ten. Specimen: PBMCs. These receptors were collected from a woman under 40 in good health and CMV-seropositive. CDR3s include the opening cysteine and the closing phenylalanine or tryptophan. D genes are given only for firm matches. Expanded clones are given a class, and other clones once, few, many or no size at all.

d_call j_call v_call clone_size cdr3_nt cdr3_aa
. TRBJ1-2 TRBV6-1 . TGTGCCAGCAGTGAAGGGAGTTTACAGGGTGTCTATGGCTACACCTTC CASSEGSLQGVYGYTF
TRBD1 TRBJ1-6 TRBV19 . TGTGCCAGTAGTGCCAAGGGGGCGAATTCACCCCTCCACTTT CASSAKGANSPLHF
. TRBJ2-5 TRBV7-2 . TGTGCCAGCAGCACCCGAGAGCAATGGACCCAGTACTTC CASSTREQWTQYF
TRBD2 TRBJ2-5 TRBV5-4 . TGTGCCAGCAGGGGGACTAGCGGGAGGGCCCGGGGGGAGACCCAGTACTTC CASRGTSGRARGETQYF
. TRBJ2-1 TRBV12-5 . TGTGCTAGTGGTCTGTACAATGAGCAGTTCTTC CASGLYNEQFF
. TRBJ1-5 TRBV7-8 few TGTGCCAGCAGCCCGAGTTTTTGGCCCCAGCATTTT CASSPSFWPQHF
. TRBJ1-1 TRBV4-2 . TGTGCCAGCAGCCAAACAGGGAACGGGAACACTGAAGCTTTCTTT CASSQTGNGNTEAFF
TRBD2 TRBJ2-7 TRBV10-3 . TGTGCCATCAGTGAGTCGACGGGAGGGGGCTACGAGCAGTACTTC CAISESTGGGYEQYF
TRBD1 TRBJ1-3 TRBV6-6 few TGTGCCAGCAGTTACGTAGGGGGCCAAGGAAACACCATATATTTT CASSYVGGQGNTIYF
TRBD2 TRBJ2-7 TRBV19 . TGTGCCAGTAGTACACTAGCGGGAGAGACCCACGAGCAGTACTTC CASSTLAGETHEQYF
TRBD2 TRBJ2-6 TRBV19 . TGTGCCAGTACCCTAGCGGGGGGCCCACTAAGCTCTGGGGCCAACGTCCTGACTTTC CASTLAGGPLSSGANVLTF
TRBD2 TRBJ2-2 TRBV27 . TGTGCCAGCAGTCCCAGACTAGCCCAAATGAACACCGGGGAGCTGTTTTTT CASSPRLAQMNTGELFF
. TRBJ2-5 TRBV29-1 . TGCAGCGCAACCCCGGGACTCGTAAGGACCCAGTACTTC CSATPGLVRTQYF
. TRBJ2-5 TRBV6-1 . TGTGCCAGCAGTGAAACAGGGTTTTGGGGTCGGGAGACCCAGTACTTC CASSETGFWGRETQYF
. TRBJ1-2 TRBV6-6 once TGTGCCAGCAGTTACTCGGGCAGGGGTAACTATGGCTACACCTTC CASSYSGRGNYGYTF
TRBD2 TRBJ2-1 TRBV5-1 few TGCGCCAGCACCGAGACGGCTAGCGGGGGTAAGGGGGAGCAGTTCTTC CASTETASGGKGEQFF